This T cell receptor (beta chain) originates from a study of CD8 T cells in ankylosing spondylitis. To note about this clonotype: Its antigen is still unknown.

This CDR3 has 21 residues. CDR1 is ENHRY and CDR2 is SYGVKD in the germline V gene. With 2 bases clipped from V and 2 bases from J, the junction kept 20 bases outside the gene matches. MiXCR, run by TCRdb on the 5' RACE reads, gives a single entry per CDR3 protein. The data contain about 160,000 distinct CDR3 sequences, 40% to 50% of them singletons. Notes on the study in general: Ankylosing spondylitis blood appeared to carry a characteristic TCR beta motif of roughly eight highly homologous variants.

The sequence derives from a male donor with ankylosing spondylitis. This chain joins TRBV10-3 and TRBJ2-3; 9 bases align to TRBD2. Sequenced input: synovial fluid, either unsorted or a sorted T cell fraction (not recorded which). CDR3 nucleotide sequence: TGTGCCATCAGTGAGCCCAACCTTGGTGCGAAGCGGGGGGACCCCACAGATACGCAGTATTTT. Protein product: CAISEPNLGAKRGDPTDTQYF.